The 18 T cell receptor beta chains below all came from one sample that was sequenced in a study of cytomegalovirus exposure and HLA in healthy donors. Vbeta (60) and Jbeta (13) primers were used in the PCR. Only in-frame clones appear in the TCRdb table, and some are missing; sequencing was by immunoSEQ multiplex PCR. The sample holds roughly 100,000 clones; around four fifths are singletons and the top ten take about 2.5%. The sequencing input was PBMCs. All receptors derive from a man aged 40-55 years in good health and CMV-seronegative.

This clone was picked up a small number of times. This chain connects TRBV27 to TRBJ2-7; 7 nucleotides match TRBD1. The CDR3 runs 14 residues. Trimming took 3 bases from V and 7 from J; bases not matched to a gene: 9. CDR1 and CDR2 from the germline V gene are MNHEY and SMNVEV (reference sequence). The CDR3 region has the DNA TGTGCCAGCAGTTTCCGACAGGGTTCAGGAGAGCAGTACTTC. Its protein is CASSFRQGSGEQYF.

This sequence joins TRBV2 and TRBJ1-1, with TRBD1 matching 8 bases. Germline-derived CDR1 and CDR2 are SNHLY and FYNNEI. V lost 4 bases to trimming and J lost 7 bases; unmatched junction nucleotides: 5. This CDR3 region has 13 residues. The CDR3 nucleotides read TGTGCCAGCAGTGGATGGGACAGGATTGAAGCTTTCTTT. It specifies CASSGWDRIEAFF. The full variable domain, completed using reference TRBV2 and TRBJ1-1, is EPEVTQTPSHQVTQMGQEVILRCVPISNHLYFYWYRQILGQKVEFLVSFYNNEISEKSEIFDDQFSVERPDGSNFTLKIRSTKLEDSAMYFCASSGWDRIEAFFGQGTRLTVV.

The chain combines TRBV13 with TRBJ2-2; 7 nucleotides align to TRBD2. V lost 8 bases and J lost 5; bases outside the gene matches: 11. Germline V gene lookup returns CDR1 PRHDT and CDR2 FYEKMQ (reference sequence). The CDR3 consists of 15 residues. In DNA form, the CDR3 reads TGTGCCAGCTCCTCATTGGGGGGGGGAACCGGGGAGCTGTTTTTT. Translated: CASSSLGGGTGELFF.

With regard to this clone: Relative to the germline gene, one junction end is altered; a read error may explain this. The chain carries TRBV7-9 and TRBJ2-7; 11 bases match TRBD1. The CDR3 spans 17 residues. Germline V gene sequence: CDR1 SEHNR, CDR2 FQNEAQ (reference sequence). The CDR3 sequence: CSSSLESIGTGGNEQYF. The CDR3 region has the DNA TGTTCCAGCAGCTTAGAGAGTATCGGGACAGGGGGAAACGAGCAGTACTTC.

The chain recombines TRBV10-3 with TRBJ2-7; D perhaps matches TRBD1 (6 bases). Germline V lookup: CDR1 ENHRY, CDR2 SYGVKD. CDR3 length: 11 amino acids. With 6 bases removed from V and 6 bases from J, the gap between germline ends came to 9 bases. This chain's CDR3 is CAISPRGEQYF. The CDR3 nucleotides read TGTGCCATCAGCCCCAGGGGCGAGCAGTACTTC.

The genes are TRBV19 and TRBJ1-5; D uncertain. CDR3 size: 13 residues. Germline assignment: CDR1 LNHDA and CDR2 SQIVND (reference sequence). V was clipped by 7 bases and J by 6 bases, with 13 bases between them. CDR3 DNA sequence: TGTGCCAGTACCACTAGGGAGGGTCAGCCCCAGCATTTT. Translating it yields CASTTREGQPQHF.

The chain uses TRBV7-2 and TRBJ2-7; weak D call: TRBD1 (5 bases). Trimming stripped 1 base from V and 0 bases from J, with 16 bases between. This CDR3 comprises 17 residues. Germline V gene data show CDR1 as SGHTA and CDR2 as FQGNSA. CDR3 sequence reads: CASSLGLAGQPSYEQYF. The DNA for the CDR3 is TGTGCCAGCAGCTTAGGTCTGGCAGGGCAGCCCTCCTACGAGCAGTACTTC.

V is TRBV18 and J is TRBJ2-7, with a tentative D call TRBD1 (6 bases). This CDR3 has 16 residues. Germline values: CDR1 KGHSH, CDR2 LQKENI. V lost 4 bases and J lost 0, with 16 bases in between. The CDR3 DNA reads as TGTGCCAGCTCACGCCCTCAGGGGCCCAGCTCCTACGAGCAGTACTTC. Amino acids: CASSRPQGPSSYEQYF.

The chain couples TRBV19 to TRBJ1-2; D remains ambiguous. This CDR3 region has 12 residues. V lost 4 bases to trimming and J lost 8 bases, with 11 bases between them. The germline CDR1 and CDR2 sequences are LNHDA and SQIVND (reference sequence). The CDR3 loop reads CASSRVARGYTF. The DNA of the CDR3 is TGTGCCAGTAGTAGAGTGGCGCGGGGCTACACCTTC. Full variable domain (outside the CDR3, taken from reference TRBV19 and TRBJ1-2): DGGITQSPKYLFRKEGQNVTLSCEQNLNHDAMYWYRQDPGQGLRLIYYSQIVNDFQKGDIAEGYSVSREKKESFPLTVTSAQKNPTAFYLCASSRVARGYTFGSGTRLTVV.

This clone was found a few times. The chain couples TRBV5-1 to TRBJ1-1; D perhaps matches TRBD1 (5 bases). CDR3 length: 11 residues. The V gene's germline CDR1 is SGHRS and CDR2 YFSETQ. With 4 bases removed from V and 6 bases from J, the gap between germline ends came to 7 bases. CDR3 sequence reads: CASSAGPEAFF. For the CDR3, the DNA is TGCGCCAGCAGCGCAGGGCCTGAAGCTTTCTTT.

The rearrangement uses TRBV15 and TRBJ2-5; 9 bases are a match to TRBD1. V shed 2 bases, J shed 11 bases, and the junction held 15 bases outside the gene matches. The germline gives CDR1 LNHNV, CDR2 YYDKDF (reference sequence). The CDR3 has 16 residues. CDR3 DNA: TGTGCCACCAGCAGACAAACCGGGACAGGGCTCCCGCGTCAGTACTTC. Encoded protein: CATSRQTGTGLPRQYF. Looking up the rest from reference TRBV15 and TRBJ2-5 gives the full variable domain: DAMVIQNPRYQVTQFGKPVTLSCSQTLNHNVMYWYQQKSSQAPKLLFHYYDKDFNNEADTPDNFQSRRPNTSFCFLDIRSPGLGDTAMYLCATSRQTGTGLPRQYFGPGTRLLVL.

The rearrangement links TRBV29-1 to TRBJ2-3; tentatively, D is TRBD2 (5 bases). Trimming left V 2 bases short and J 2 bases short, with 14 bases between. From germline, CDR1 is SQVTM and CDR2 ANQGSEA. The CDR3 covers 15 residues. CDR3 region: CSVEPAELHTDTQYF. DNA for the CDR3: TGCAGCGTTGAACCAGCGGAGTTACACACAGATACGCAGTATTTT.

This chain uses TRBV6-5 with TRBJ1-5; 11 nucleotides line up with TRBD1. The CDR3 covers 15 residues. With 6 bases clipped from V and 12 bases from J, the junction kept 13 bases outside the gene matches. Germline CDR1 is MNHEY and CDR2 is SVGAGI. As DNA, the CDR3 is TGTGCCAGCAGCCCGGACAGGGGGCGACCGGATAACCAGCATTTT. Translating gives CASSPDRGRPDNQHF.

CDR3 sequence: CASSPSEGTTYEQYF. Here the CDR3 DNA reads TGTGCCAGCAGCCCATCCGAGGGGACAACCTACGAGCAGTACTTC. The chain joins TRBV7-6 to TRBJ2-7, with D tentatively TRBD1 (6 bases). V was cut by 5 bases and J by 2 bases, with 16 bases left in between. Germline lookup yields CDR1 SGHVS and CDR2 FNYEAQ. This CDR3 contains 15 residues.

The chain joins TRBV18 to TRBJ1-2, with TRBD1 matching 10 bases. This CDR3 region has 14 residues. V lost 2 bases, J lost 6 bases, and 3 bases stayed unmatched. Germline V gene lookup returns CDR1 KGHSH and CDR2 LQKENI. This chain's CDR3 is CASSPGTGEHGYTF. The CDR3 DNA reads TGTGCCAGCTCACCAGGGACAGGGGAACATGGCTACACCTTC.

The chain carries TRBV12-5 and TRBJ2-1; TRBD2 agrees at 8 bases. After removal of 5 bases from V and 4 bases from J, the junction contained 1 base not matched to a gene. The CDR3 is 13 residues long. CDR1 is LGHNT and CDR2 is FRNRAP in the germline V gene. The CDR3 bases are TGTGCTAGTGGTCGGGGGGGATACAATGAGCAGTTCTTC. This gives the protein CASGRGGYNEQFF.

The chain uses TRBV11-2 and TRBJ2-7; TRBD1 matches at 7 bases. This CDR3 spans 15 amino acids. Germline loops: CDR1 SGHAT, CDR2 FQNNGV. The V gene end was trimmed by 0 bases and the J gene end by 3 bases; junction bases not matched to a gene: 5. The CDR3: CASSLEGTDVYEQYF. In DNA, the CDR3 is TGTGCCAGCAGCTTAGAGGGGACAGATGTCTACGAGCAGTACTTC.

V and J are TRBV9 and TRBJ2-5; TRBD2 matches 11 bases. Losses at the gene ends were 3 bases for V and 4 bases for J; bases not matched to a gene: 11. This CDR3 spans 17 amino acids. Per the germline V gene, CDR1 is SGDLS and CDR2 is YYNGEE. DNA for the CDR3: TGTGCCAGCAGCGCTCACTCATTAGCGGGGGGGCGAGAGACCCAGTACTTC. It translates to CASSAHSLAGGRETQYF.